This T cell receptor beta chain was identified in a study of CD8 T cells in ankylosing spondylitis (TCRdb year 2017). Regarding the study in general: The study profiled T cell receptor beta repertoires in healthy donors and ankylosing spondylitis patients to find disease-linked TCR variants. The whole study cohort included 90 to 120 healthy donors and around 25 ankylosing spondylitis patients. Peripheral blood was sampled, and synovial fluid was also collected from ankylosing spondylitis patients.

With regard to this clonotype: Its antigen target is currently unknown. Per-nucleotide qualities are absent, and no much larger clonotype sits a single base away.

The study at large found these results: Blood from ankylosing spondylitis patients appeared to be characterized by a TCR beta motif composed of about eight highly homologous amino acid variants. The disease-linked clones were reported to be significantly enriched in matched synovial fluid samples from ankylosing spondylitis patients. Some motif variants were previously reported in synovial fluid and blood of reactive arthritis patients, suggesting common disease-initiation mechanisms. The disease-linked clones had a CD8+ phenotype and were found at relatively low frequencies in peripheral blood.

The sequencer was an Illumina HiSeq 2500. TCR beta libraries were prepared by quantitative 5'-RACE with molecular barcodes. In the authors' own workflow: A new computational method based on a probabilistic model of VDJ rearrangement was used to identify disease-linked TCR variants. TCRdb itself trimmed the public reads at Q25 with fastp, ran MiXCR and retained productive beta chains. Every distinct CDR3 protein forms one entry, paired with its most common genes and DNA. The authors' filters were not applied to this entry. Here the sample has fewer than 500,000 distinct CDR3 sequences; about 24% occur a single time. The top ten clonotypes cover about 0.89% of the sample. V lost 2 bases and J lost 7 bases; the stretch between them is 20 bases long. The germline V gene encodes CDR1 DFQATT and CDR2 SNEGSKA (reference sequence). Including cysteine and phenylalanine, the CDR3 has 16 amino acids. Left in the record is the CDR3 DNA by itself, 48 bases read in frame from the first base.

The TCR was taken from a male donor with ankylosing spondylitis. The sample comprised blood, either unsorted or a sorted T cell fraction (not recorded which). The rearranged segments are TRBV20-1 and TRBJ1-4; confidence is insufficient to name the D gene. The CDR3 region: CSARHTIIRGGEKLFF. The nucleotides read TGCAGTGCTAGACACACTATTATTCGGGGTGGTGAAAAACTGTTTTTT.